These T cell receptor beta chains were read from a single sample in a study of cytomegalovirus exposure and HLA in healthy donors. TCRdb keeps only in-frame clones here, not all; method: immunoSEQ multiplex PCR. The sample carries 130,000 or so clones, roughly 75% recorded once. What was sequenced was PBMCs. Every receptor here comes from a young man in good health and CMV-seronegative. Each CDR3 is given without its conserved first and last residue. Where a row states a size, it is once, few, many or the class of an expanded clone; other rows omit it.

J gene,V gene,clone size,CDR3 protein
TRBJ2-1,TRBV6-5,-,ASSFLAGAYNEQF
TRBJ2-6,TRBV4-3,-,ASSQEKTLAGASSGANVLT
TRBJ2-1,TRBV4-1,few,ASSQGDSLYNEQF
TRBJ2-1,TRBV5-1,-,ASSLELGAGEQF
TRBJ1-1,TRBV6-5,-,ASSYSAGPNTEAF
TRBJ2-1,TRBV15,-,ATSRAPGYNEQF
TRBJ2-6,TRBV2,-,ASREGVSSSGANVLT
TRBJ2-3,TRBV5-8,-,ASTLGATDTQY
TRBJ1-6,TRBV4-3,-,ASSQASWTVYNSPLH
TRBJ2-7,TRBV6-6,-,ASTGPGQGGYEQY
TRBJ1-1,TRBV29-1,few,SVDRGLNTEAF
TRBJ2-2,TRBV28,few,ASSSQLSHRNGELF
TRBJ2-5,TRBV6-6,few,ASSSAGLAGEETQY
TRBJ1-2,TRBV14,-,ASSEQTATYGYT
TRBJ2-7,TRBV6-1,-,ASMTGGFREQY
TRBJ1-5,TRBV4-2,-,ASSQGYPPRDQPQH
TRBJ2-7,TRBV5-1,-,ASSPHLTSGYEQY
TRBJ2-3,TRBV28,once,ASSHGLAGGTDTQY
TRBJ2-1,TRBV5-4,-,ASSFRLADYNEQF
TRBJ1-6,TRBV9,-,ASSVGRDSSNSPLH
TRBJ1-6,TRBV27,-,ASRPTSSYNSPLH
TRBJ2-2,TRBV5-8,-,ASSYSYRGETGELF
TRBJ2-7,TRBV7-8,-,ASSHGTGGLYEQY
TRBJ1-5,TRBV4-3,-,ASSQVEGFQPQH
TRBJ1-4,TRBV11-2,-,ASSLAGGKLF
TRBJ1-5,TRBV4-1,-,ASSQEGRGANSNQPQH
TRBJ1-1,TRBV2,-,ASRQSQGGTEAF
TRBJ2-2,TRBV15,-,ATAGQGLTGELF
TRBJ1-1,TRBV2,-,ASSEQGMNTEAF
TRBJ1-5,TRBV2,few,ASNRGGSNQPQH
TRBJ1-2,TRBV27,-,ASSPDREVAGYT
TRBJ2-7,TRBV5-6,-,ASSLQGSEQY
TRBJ2-3,TRBV5-4,once,ASSYRQGGTDTQY
TRBJ2-3,TRBV15,few,ATSRDSGTGYRTDTQY
TRBJ2-5,TRBV7-2,-,ASRRLAGVQETQY
TRBJ2-3,TRBV4-1,-,ASSQKSGTSGSPSTDTQY
TRBJ2-3,TRBV28,-,ASSFPRLSTDTQY
TRBJ1-5,TRBV6-5,few,ASSREVSQPQH
TRBJ1-5,TRBV28,-,ASNNRDSNQPQH
TRBJ1-1,TRBV9,-,ASSPRPMNTEAF
TRBJ1-2,TRBV6-6,-,ASITRPEGYGYT
TRBJ2-1,TRBV5-4,-,ASSASGTGLSYNEQF
TRBJ2-7,TRBV13,-,ASSRPGQGREQY
TRBJ1-3,TRBV2,-,ASSETGLKNTIY
TRBJ2-7,TRBV10-3,-,AIGGTGDEQY
TRBJ1-1,TRBV5-6,-,ASSLRDRMLAAASREAF
TRBJ1-2,TRBV6-1,-,ASRGLDRGLVGYT
TRBJ2-1,TRBV4-1,-,ASSQDGRYNEQF
TRBJ2-7,TRBV5-4,-,ASSLTGGPNEQY
TRBJ2-7,TRBV4-3,-,ASSQATGDFYEQY